The clone carrying this T cell receptor (beta chain) was picked up many times. Regarding time point: newly diagnosed GD, antithyroid drugs for less than 3 months. The TCR library was made from RNA that had been extracted from PBMCs in TRIzol. The data belong to a study of regulatory T cells in long-lasting Graves disease. Per the germline V gene, CDR1 is SGHTA and CDR2 is FQGTGA. Trimming removed 7 bases from V and 4 bases from J, with 20 bases in between. The length of the CDR3 is 16 residues. Both iRepertoire HTBI primers and Arm-PCR of CDR3 regions were used to build the TCR beta libraries. TCRdb re-called the multiplex PCR reads through MiXCR, storing one row per CDR3 protein. The sample lists more than 300,000 distinct CDR3 sequences; approximately 10% were seen once. This sample also belongs to another study, concerning T cells in Graves' hyperthyroidism and ophthalmopathy. Per that study: First-round RT-PCR of the TCR CDR3 relied on the HTBI primer set. Ophthalmopathy was distinguished from stable hyperthyroidism by 13 V-J signatures.

The material was peripheral blood mononuclear cells (PBMCs), obtained at new diagnosis, from a patient treated with antithyroid drugs. The chain carries TRBV7-3 and TRBJ1-5, with D perhaps TRBD1 (5 bases). This TCR came from a young woman with Graves disease. DNA of the CDR3: TGTGCCAGCACCCCTGGGGGGTGGGTAAGGAATCAGCCCCAGCATTTT. Protein product: CASTPGGWVRNQPQHF.